This is a list of T cell receptor beta chains from one sample in a study of T cell responses to AZD1222 COVID-19 vaccine. This table comes from immunoSEQ multiplex PCR, and its TCRdb copy is limited to in-frame clones, with some not included. The sample yields 150,000 or so clones, 90% seen once. Sequenced here: peripheral blood, sampled on day 0 of AZD1222 vaccination. All receptors come from an adult in good health. CDR3s leave out the opening cysteine and the closing phenylalanine or tryptophan.

TRBJ1-2,TRBV25-1,ASSERSGYT
TRBJ1-3,TRBV18,ASSPPPGAGNTIY
TRBJ1-1,TRBV6-2/TRBV6-3,ASSRTVRNTEAF
TRBJ2-4,TRBV19,ASSMDGGENIQY
TRBJ2-1,TRBV28,ASSASGGPYNEQF
TRBJ2-1,TRBV3-1/TRBV3-2,ASSQDTGLDEF
TRBJ1-4,TRBV19,ASSLPGSEKLF
TRBJ1-1,TRBV28,ASSLGRGTEAF
TRBJ2-2,TRBV5-1,ASSLLMRTGGNTGELF
TRBJ1-5,TRBV28,AEGVSNQPQH
TRBJ1-2,TRBV5-6,ASSLYPYYGYT
TRBJ2-5,TRBV5-1,ASSLMASGGEETQY